This T cell receptor (beta chain) was identified in a study of type 1 regulatory T cells. This CDR3 is 16 amino acids long. J was trimmed by 5 bases and V by 4 bases; bases with no gene match: 9. Germline V CDR1 and CDR2: SGHRS, YFSETQ. TCRdb analysed the reads with MiXCR anew, one entry per CDR3 protein. The sample carries roughly 62,000 distinct CDR3 sequences, approximately 60% recorded once. On this clonotype: What it binds is not known.

Specimen: cultured non-Tr1 T cells, either the whole culture or a sorted T cell fraction (not recorded which). The chain joins TRBV5-1 to TRBJ2-1; 10 nucleotides align to TRBD2. This receptor was obtained from a human donor in good health. CDR3 sequence (DNA): TGCGCCAGCAGCCCCCCGCTAGCGGGAGTGGACAATGAGCAGTTCTTC. The encoded protein is CASSPPLAGVDNEQFF.